What follows are 8 T cell receptor beta chains derived from one specimen sequenced in a study of CD8 T cells in Susac syndrome. Random hexamers were used to reverse transcribe about 0.5 to 1 ug of RNA. TCRdb used MiXCR to reprocess the immunoSEQ multiplex PCR reads, holding one entry per CDR3 protein. Of fewer than 90,000 distinct CDR3 sequences listed, roughly 92% are singletons. Sequencing input: CD8+ T cells from PBMCs. The receptors derive from a human donor with Susac syndrome.

V gene TRBV11-3 combines with J gene TRBJ2-1, with TRBD1 matching 7 bases. Germline V CDR1 and CDR2: SGHNT, YENEEA. The CDR3 is made up of 14 amino acids. The V and J ends lost 2 bases and 4 bases, in that order; junction bases with no gene match: 2. CDR3 sequence reads: CASSLSGQYNEQFF. The CDR3 coding sequence is TGTGCCAGCAGCTTATCGGGACAGTACAATGAGCAGTTCTTC.

The V call is TRBV20-1, the J call TRBJ2-3; 8 nucleotides agree with TRBD2. In germline, CDR1 is DFQATT, CDR2 SNEGSKA (reference sequence). The CDR3 covers 16 residues. V dropped 5 bases and J dropped 1; count of bases not matched to a gene: 11. CDR3 in amino acids: CSAFHRAGVGTDTQYF. As DNA, the CDR3 is TGCAGTGCTTTTCATCGAGCGGGAGTAGGCACAGATACGCAGTATTTT.

V is TRBV7-2 and J is TRBJ2-7; possibly TRBD1 or TRBD2 for D (5 bases each). V lost 5 bases and J 3 bases, leaving 14 bases between the germline ends. From germline, CDR1 is SGHTA and CDR2 FQGNSA. The CDR3 has 14 amino acids. The CDR3 protein is CASSLRDGYYEQYF. The CDR3 DNA is TGTGCCAGCAGCCTCCGGGACGGGTACTACGAGCAGTACTTC.

The chain employs TRBV6-1 and TRBJ2-7; weak D call: TRBD1 (6 bases). V dropped 4 bases and J dropped 3 bases, with 13 bases sitting between them. The V gene's germline CDR1 is MNHNS and CDR2 SASEGT. There are 14 residues in the CDR3. CDR3: CASSGSRGYYEQYF. The CDR3, as DNA: TGTGCCAGCAGTGGGTCCAGGGGATACTACGAGCAGTACTTC.

The V and J genes are TRBV28 and TRBJ2-7, with 7 bases aligning to TRBD2. The CDR3 covers 14 residues. V lost 5 bases, J lost 2 bases, and 6 bases stayed unmatched. Germline values: CDR1 MDHEN, CDR2 SYDVKM. The CDR3 DNA sequence: TGTGCCAGCAGTGCCCTAGCGGACACCTACGAGCAGTACTTC. Amino acid sequence: CASSALADTYEQYF.

The J gene is TRBJ2-1, the V gene TRBV6-2 or TRBV6-3, with D unresolved. Germline loops: CDR1 MNHEY, CDR2 SVGEGT. This CDR3 spans 12 amino acids. V gave up 6 bases and J gave up 3 bases, with 6 bases separating them. The CDR3 nucleotides are TGTGCCAGCAGAGCGCTCTACAATGAGCAGTTCTTC. Encoded protein: CASRALYNEQFF.

This CDR3 reads CASSLLQQDNQPQHF. Here the CDR3 DNA reads TGTGCCAGCAGTTTACTCCAACAGGACAATCAGCCCCAGCATTTT. The J gene is TRBJ1-5, the V gene TRBV28; TRBD1 is a possible D gene (5 bases). The CDR3 runs to 15 residues. The germline V and J ends were trimmed by 2 bases and 3 bases, with 11 bases remaining between them. Germline loops: CDR1 MDHEN, CDR2 SYDVKM.

The chain has TRBV3-1 and TRBJ2-7, with D perhaps TRBD1 or TRBD2 (5 bases each). Trimming cost V 4 bases and J 0 bases, with 13 bases left between them. From germline, CDR1 is LGHDT and CDR2 YNNKEL (reference sequence). This CDR3 contains 15 residues. CDR3 nucleotides: TGTGCCAGCAGCCTTTCCGGGGCTGCCTCCTACGAGCAGTACTTC. Translating gives CASSLSGAASYEQYF.